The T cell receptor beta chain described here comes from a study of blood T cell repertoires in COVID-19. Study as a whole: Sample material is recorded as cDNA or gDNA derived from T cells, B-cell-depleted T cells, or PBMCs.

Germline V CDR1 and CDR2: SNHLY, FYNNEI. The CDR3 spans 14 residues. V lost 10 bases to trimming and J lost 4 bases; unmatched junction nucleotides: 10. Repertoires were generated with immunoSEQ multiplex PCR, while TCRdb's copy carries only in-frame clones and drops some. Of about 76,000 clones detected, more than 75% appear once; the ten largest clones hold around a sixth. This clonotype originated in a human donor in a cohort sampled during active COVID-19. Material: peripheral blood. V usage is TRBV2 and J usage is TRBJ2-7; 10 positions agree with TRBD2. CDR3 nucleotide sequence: TGTGCCACCCGGGGAGCGGGAGGGAGGTACGAGCAGTACTTC. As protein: CATRGAGGRYEQYF. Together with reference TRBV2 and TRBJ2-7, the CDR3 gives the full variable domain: EPEVTQTPSHQVTQMGQEVILRCVPISNHLYFYWYRQILGQKVEFLVSFYNNEISEKSEIFDDQFSVERPDGSNFTLKIRSTKLEDSAMYFCATRGAGGRYEQYFGPGTRLTVT.